This T cell receptor (beta chain) is from a study of cytomegalovirus exposure and HLA in healthy donors. Trimming left V 4 bases short and J 7 bases short, with 19 bases between. Germline CDR1 reads MGHRA; CDR2 reads YSYEKL. There are 15 residues in the CDR3. Study results and limitations: Later on, a genetic analysis was performed. It linked a missense variant in DCLRE1C with V- and J-gene trimming of TCR beta. A classifier reportedly called cytomegalovirus status with high sensitivity and specificity.

Use of 60 Vbeta and 13 Jbeta primers characterized the PCR. Some clones are missing from TCRdb's copy, which holds only in-frame ones; the method was immunoSEQ multiplex PCR. Found here are under 200,000 clones, roughly 76% of them singletons; the top ten hold about 12%. On this clone itself: Its matching antigen is unknown.

The sequence derives from a woman aged 45-65 years in good health and CMV-seronegative. Source material: PBMCs. The chain couples TRBV4-1 to TRBJ1-1; D is unresolved. CDR3 residues: CASSPLELNGVEAFF. Written as DNA, the CDR3 is TGCGCCAGCAGCCCCCTAGAGCTTAACGGTGTTGAAGCTTTCTTT.